Shown below are 26 T cell receptor beta chains from a single sample sequenced in a study of cytomegalovirus exposure and HLA in healthy donors (dated by TCRdb to between 2016 and 2019). Libraries were constructed by the immunoSEQ multiplex PCR assay. For the multiplex PCR, a mixture combining 60 forward primers for TCR Vbeta segments and 13 reverse primers for TCR Jbeta segments was used. In TCRdb, the immuneACCESS table is reduced to in-frame sequences with V and J assigned. These tables do not hold every clone; where another copy was compared, an unresolved V gene accounts for under half, and the others remain unexplained. The sample table shows 95,000 to 150,000 clones, and approximately 80% are seen once. 10% to 15% of the sample comes from the top ten. The specimen was PBMCs. These TCRs come from a woman aged 40 to 49 in good health and CMV-seropositive.

The chain employs TRBV7-6 and TRBJ2-1; weak D call: TRBD2 (5 bases). There are 15 residues in the CDR3. Germline assignment: CDR1 SGHVS and CDR2 FNYEAQ. Trimming took 1 base from V and 6 from J, leaving 13 bases between them. In nucleotides, the CDR3 is TGTGCCAGCAGCTTAGGCCCAGGTAGCGTCAATGAGCAGTTCTTC. Translating it yields CASSLGPGSVNEQFF.

The V gene is TRBV5-6, the J gene TRBJ1-6; possible D gene TRBD1, 6 bases. CDR3 size: 18 residues. Trimming shortened V by 2 bases and J by 0 bases, and 15 bases separated the two germline ends. Germline V CDR1 and CDR2: SGHDT, YYEEEE. The CDR3 sequence: CASSFAQGFSSYNSPLHF. The CDR3 nucleotides read TGTGCCAGCAGCTTTGCACAGGGTTTCAGCTCCTATAATTCACCCCTCCACTTT.

This rearrangement joins TRBV4-1 to TRBJ1-4; unclear D gene. V was cut by 0 bases and J by 8 bases, with 13 bases left in between. Germline V gene data show CDR1 as MGHRA and CDR2 as YSYEKL. The CDR3 is 15 amino acids. DNA of the CDR3: TGCGCCAGCAGCCAAGATCTGGCAGGAGGAGAAAAACTGTTTTTT. Translating it yields CASSQDLAGGEKLFF.

This rearrangement joins TRBV5-1 to TRBJ2-3; D possibly corresponds to TRBD2 (5 bases). Germline values: CDR1 SGHRS, CDR2 YFSETQ. This CDR3 comprises 17 residues. V shed 4 bases and J shed 6 bases, with 24 bases lying between them. CDR3 residues: CASSPNGDYPISDTQYF. CDR3 bases: TGCGCCAGCAGCCCGAATGGAGACTACCCCATTAGCGATACGCAGTATTTT.

The rearrangement joins TRBV28 to TRBJ1-2; 10 bases map to TRBD1. This CDR3 has 17 residues. With 6 bases clipped from V and 0 bases from J, the junction kept 10 bases outside the gene matches. Looked up from germline, CDR1 is MDHEN and CDR2 is SYDVKM. The CDR3 DNA is TGTGCCAGCAGGACCCTGGGACAGGGGAGGCCTAACTATGGCTACACCTTC. Protein product: CASRTLGQGRPNYGYTF.

The CDR3 region is CASSRDRDSPLYTF. CDR3 nucleotide sequence: TGTGCCAGCTCACGCGACAGGGACTCGCCTTTATACACCTTC. The chain uses TRBV18 and TRBJ1-2; 7 nucleotides match TRBD1. Germline trimming cut 4 bases from V and 11 bases from J; bases unmatched to any gene: 13. The CDR3 contains 14 residues. CDR1 is KGHSH, CDR2 LQKENI, per germline.

This clone was found once. This chain uses TRBV5-1 with TRBJ2-5; D might be TRBD2 (6 bases). V shed 2 bases and J shed 2 bases, with 10 bases lying between them. CDR3 length equals 14 residues. In germline, CDR1 is SGHRS, CDR2 YFSETQ. The CDR3 spells CASSFSSAQETQYF. CDR3 DNA sequence: TGCGCCAGCAGCTTTTCTAGCGCTCAAGAGACCCAGTACTTC.

The chain couples TRBV7-2 to TRBJ2-1; D possibly corresponds to TRBD2 (6 bases). The CDR3 contains 18 residues. Between the trimmed V and J ends, which lost 4 bases and 6 bases, there was a span of 25 bases. Germline V gene lookup returns CDR1 SGHTA and CDR2 FQGNSA. CDR3 sequence: CASSSSLGLTERINEQFF. In DNA form, the CDR3 reads TGTGCCAGCAGCTCGAGCCTGGGACTTACCGAACGAATCAATGAGCAGTTCTTC.

This clone was counted between two and nine times. V is TRBV10-2 and J is TRBJ1-5; D may be TRBD1 (6 bases). V shed 4 bases and J shed 2 bases, with 15 bases lying between them. The CDR3 runs 16 residues. Germline CDR1 is WSHSY and CDR2 is SAAADI. Written as DNA, the CDR3 is TGCGCCAGCAGTGGGCCCAGGGGTAGTGGCAATCAGCCCCAGCATTTT. It translates to CASSGPRGSGNQPQHF.

This sequence joins TRBV5-1 and TRBJ2-2; 7 bases align to TRBD1. V lost 0 bases, J lost 2 bases, and 4 bases stayed unmatched. CDR1 and CDR2 (germline): SGHRS, YFSETQ. The CDR3 runs 16 residues. The CDR3: CASSLGGTDNTGELFF. The CDR3 DNA is TGCGCCAGCAGCTTGGGGGGGACAGATAACACCGGGGAGCTGTTTTTT.

The V gene is TRBV7-2, the J gene TRBJ1-5, with no clear D. Trimming removed 3 bases from V and 1 base from J, with 10 bases in between. This CDR3 has 15 amino acids. Germline V gives CDR1 SGHTA, CDR2 FQGNSA. CDR3 sequence (DNA): TGTGCCAGCAGCTTGGGGAGGGCAAGCAATCAGCCCCAGCATTTT. It is translated as CASSLGRASNQPQHF.

The gene calls are TRBV7-9 and TRBJ2-3; D is unclear. Germline V gene lookup returns CDR1 SEHNR and CDR2 FQNEAQ (reference sequence). Trimming took off 7 bases at V and 2 bases at J, with 10 bases between the two ends. This CDR3 contains 13 residues. In DNA form, the CDR3 reads TGTGCCAGCAAACTTTCAAACACAGATACGCAGTATTTT. This translates into CASKLSNTDTQYF.

This clone has only one observation. V is TRBV15 and J is TRBJ2-1, with TRBD2 identical over 10 bases. CDR1 and CDR2 (germline): LNHNV, YYDKDF (reference sequence). J lost 2 bases, V lost 2 bases, and 6 bases had no gene match. The CDR3 is made up of 17 amino acids. The CDR3 DNA reads as TGTGCCACCAGCAGAAAAATAGCGGGGGGAGCCTACAATGAGCAGTTCTTC. Translated, it gives CATSRKIAGGAYNEQFF.

The chain joins TRBV5-4 to TRBJ1-1; no definite D call. Germline lookup yields CDR1 SGHNT and CDR2 YYREEE (reference sequence). V was clipped by 0 bases and J by 3 bases, with 6 bases between them. There are 13 residues in the CDR3. CDR3 DNA sequence: TGTGCCAGCAGCTTGGGGCACCACACTGAAGCTTTCTTT. Its translation is CASSLGHHTEAFF.

In DNA, the CDR3 is TGTGCCAGCAGCCCAGGGAGGCTTTCGTCGGGGAGCAATCAGCCCCAGCATTTT. Amino acids: CASSPGRLSSGSNQPQHF. J is TRBJ1-5 and V is TRBV11-2; possibly TRBD1 for D (5 bases). Trimming removed 5 bases at V and 1 base at J, with 21 bases between. The CDR3 is made up of 18 amino acids. CDR1 and CDR2 (germline): SGHAT, FQNNGV.

The chain links TRBV7-3 to TRBJ2-1; 13 nucleotides align to TRBD2. The CDR3 contains 15 residues. Trimming took 5 bases from V and 6 from J; bases not matched to a gene: 4. Germline V gene data show CDR1 as SGHTA and CDR2 as FQGTGA. Written as DNA, the CDR3 is TGTGCCAGCAGCCCGGGACTAGCGGGGCTCAATGAGCAGTTCTTC. Its protein is CASSPGLAGLNEQFF.

This chain connects TRBV4-1 to TRBJ2-1, with TRBD1 as a possible D gene (6 bases). Germline CDR1 and CDR2: MGHRA and YSYEKL. This CDR3 contains 14 residues. V was trimmed by 0 bases and J by 9 bases, leaving 12 bases between them. CDR3 nucleotides: TGCGCCAGCAGCCAAGATGGGCAGGGGTTTGAGCAGTTCTTC. Translation gives CASSQDGQGFEQFF.

This clone was seen many times. This chain connects TRBV2 to TRBJ2-7, with 9 bases fitting TRBD2. The CDR3 totals 15 residues. Germline CDR1 reads SNHLY; CDR2 reads FYNNEI. V gave up 1 base and J gave up 1 base; unmatched junction bases: 2. The CDR3 region is CASSEGAGGSYEQYF. CDR3 sequence (DNA): TGTGCCAGCAGTGAAGGGGCGGGAGGGTCCTACGAGCAGTACTTC.

The gene calls are TRBV5-5 and TRBJ1-5; the D is unclear. CDR1 SGHKS and CDR2 YYEKEE come from the germline V gene (reference sequence). CDR3 length equals 13 residues. Deletions cut 1 base from V and 4 bases from J, with 6 bases between. CDR3: CASSLRGNQPQHF. In DNA form, the CDR3 reads TGTGCCAGCAGCTTGCGAGGGAATCAGCCCCAGCATTTT. Complete variable domain (other parts from reference TRBV5-5 and TRBJ1-5): DAGVTQSPTHLIKTRGQQVTLRCSPISGHKSVSWYQQVLGQGPQFIFQYYEKEERGRGNFPDRFSARQFPNYSSELNVNALLLGDSALYLCASSLRGNQPQHFGDGTRLSIL.

The rearrangement joins TRBV4-1 to TRBJ2-5, with 11 bases lining up with TRBD2. The DNA end lines up better with TRBJ2-7; the J call may be wrong. Germline V lookup: CDR1 MGHRA, CDR2 YSYEKL. The CDR3 is 12 amino acids. The CDR3 nucleotides are TGCGCCAGCACCGGGACTAGCGGCGAGCAGTACTTC. Its translation: CASTGTSGEQYF.

In regard to this clone: Distinct nucleotide sequences in the sample also encode this CDR3. The J gene is TRBJ2-7, the V gene TRBV30; TRBD1 matches at 9 bases. The length of the CDR3 is 14 residues. Unmatched junction bases numbered 12, after V lost 8 bases and J lost 4 bases. CDR1 and CDR2 from the germline V gene are GTSNPN and SVGIG (reference sequence). Written as DNA, the CDR3 is TGTGCCCTTAAAACCGGGACAGGGTCGTACGAGCAGTACTTC. Encoded protein: CALKTGTGSYEQYF.

The rearrangement joins TRBV28 to TRBJ2-5, with D tentatively TRBD2 (5 bases). This CDR3 contains 14 residues. The germline V gene has CDR1 MDHEN and CDR2 SYDVKM. V was pared by 1 base and J by 7 bases, with 13 bases between. The CDR3 DNA is TGTGCCAGCAGTTTATCGGCGGGTCTAGGGACCCAGTACTTC. Translating gives CASSLSAGLGTQYF.

The chain employs TRBV15 and TRBJ2-3; 12 positions agree with TRBD2. The CDR3 loop spans 17 amino acids. CDR1 LNHNV and CDR2 YYDKDF come from the germline V gene (reference sequence). J was trimmed by 4 bases and V by 1 base; bases with no gene match: 6. The CDR3 DNA reads as TGTGCCACCAGCAGAGCCCCGGGACTAGCGGGTTCAGATACGCAGTATTTT. Its protein product is CATSRAPGLAGSDTQYF. The variable domain in full, completed from reference TRBV15 and TRBJ2-3, reads DAMVIQNPRYQVTQFGKPVTLSCSQTLNHNVMYWYQQKSSQAPKLLFHYYDKDFNNEADTPDNFQSRRPNTSFCFLDIRSPGLGDTAMYLCATSRAPGLAGSDTQYFGPGTRLTVL.

The chain links TRBV20-1 to TRBJ1-2, with D hard to call. CDR3 length equals 11 residues. Germline V lookup: CDR1 DFQATT, CDR2 SNEGSKA (reference sequence). V was trimmed by 5 bases and J by 4 bases, leaving 8 bases between them. The CDR3 protein is CSASDTYGYTF. The CDR3, as DNA: TGCAGTGCTTCCGACACCTATGGCTACACCTTC.

The V and J genes are TRBV30 and TRBJ2-1, with TRBD2 as a possible D gene (6 bases). CDR3 length: 15 amino acids. Germline V CDR1 and CDR2: GTSNPN, SVGIG (reference sequence). Trimming took off 3 bases at V and 8 bases at J, with 20 bases between the two ends. Here the CDR3 reads CAWRLWGRKVDEQFF. CDR3 coding DNA: TGTGCCTGGAGATTGTGGGGGAGGAAGGTGGATGAGCAGTTCTTC.

The chain has TRBV6-1 and TRBJ1-2; 7 nucleotides agree with TRBD1. With 0 bases clipped from V and 8 bases from J, the junction kept 6 bases outside the gene matches. The CDR3 runs 14 residues. Germline V gives CDR1 MNHNS, CDR2 SASEGT. The CDR3 DNA reads TGTGCCAGCAGTGAAGCGACAGGGATGGTGGGCTACACCTTC. Translating gives CASSEATGMVGYTF.